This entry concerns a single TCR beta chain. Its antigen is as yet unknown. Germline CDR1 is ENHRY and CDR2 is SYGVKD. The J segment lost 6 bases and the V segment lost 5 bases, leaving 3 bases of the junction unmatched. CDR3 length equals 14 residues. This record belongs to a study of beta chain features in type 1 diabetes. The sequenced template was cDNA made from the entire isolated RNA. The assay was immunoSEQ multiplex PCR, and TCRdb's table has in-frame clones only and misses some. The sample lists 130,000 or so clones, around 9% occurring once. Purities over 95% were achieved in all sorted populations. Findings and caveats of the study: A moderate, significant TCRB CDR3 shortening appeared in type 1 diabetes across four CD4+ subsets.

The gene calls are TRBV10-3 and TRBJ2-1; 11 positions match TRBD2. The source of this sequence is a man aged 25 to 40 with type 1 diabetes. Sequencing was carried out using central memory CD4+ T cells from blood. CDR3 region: CAISPGTSGNEQFF. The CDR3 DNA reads TGTGCCATCAGTCCCGGGACTAGCGGCAATGAGCAGTTCTTC.